This record concerns one T cell receptor beta chain sequence. The entire patient cohort was treatment-naive prior to thyroid surgery. The sample comes from a study of metastatic and nonmetastatic thyroid tumors. TCRdb re-clonotyped the PCR reads via MiXCR. The repertoire holds 30,000 to 35,000 clones, with over 15% as singletons. This TCR came from a female donor with papillary thyroid cancer or a benign thyroid nodule (not recorded which). Some clones in this sample may be carry-over from other donors' samples. Sequencing used blood.

The DNA of the CDR3 is TGCAGTGGTAAAAGCGGGGATGCTAACTACAATGAGCAGTTCTTC. This translates into CSGKSGDANYNEQFF. This chain uses TRBV20-1 with TRBJ2-1, with 7 positions matching TRBD2. Germline loops: CDR1 DFQATT, CDR2 SNEGSKA (reference sequence). The CDR3 has 15 residues. J lost 3 bases, V lost 7 bases, and 12 bases had no gene match.